The 7 T cell receptor beta chains given below trace back to one sample, sequenced in a study of CD8+ T cells in alopecia areata. As for treatment: oral pan-JAK inhibitor, 5-10 mg twice daily. Following RNA extraction, reverse transcription yielded cDNA that acted as the sequencing template. TCRdb's table, derived via immunoSEQ multiplex PCR, lists solely in-frame clones and lacks some. The data hold about 180,000 clones, with approximately 49% observed a single time. The material sequenced was CD8+ T cells sorted from blood, taken between weeks 51 and 52, from a patient treated with tofacitinib. The receptors derive from a human donor with alopecia areata.

The V call is TRBV15, the J call TRBJ2-5; D possibly corresponds to TRBD1 (6 bases). The CDR3 covers 16 residues. Germline values: CDR1 LNHNV, CDR2 YYDKDF (reference sequence). Trimming shortened V by 0 bases and J by 3 bases, and 14 bases separated the two germline ends. CDR3 sequence (DNA): TGTGCCACCAGCAGAGATAAATGGACAGTGGAAGAGACCCAGTACTTC. It codes for CATSRDKWTVEETQYF.

This clone was seen more than once but under ten times. The chain carries TRBV5-1 and TRBJ2-7, with D tentatively TRBD1 (6 bases). This CDR3 contains 13 residues. The V gene lost 7 bases and the J gene lost 1 base, with 12 bases spanning the gap. Germline-derived CDR1 and CDR2 are SGHRS and YFSETQ. CDR3 loop: CASGGQYSYEQYF. Written as DNA, the CDR3 is TGCGCCAGCGGTGGACAGTATTCCTACGAGCAGTACTTC.

The CDR3 spells CASSFGDRDQPQHF. The CDR3 bases are TGTGCCAGCAGCTTTGGGGATAGGGATCAGCCCCAGCATTTT. The chain employs TRBV5-6 and TRBJ1-5; D not resolved. This CDR3 has 14 residues. Per germline, CDR1 SGHDT and CDR2 YYEEEE. Trimming stripped 2 bases from V and 5 bases from J, with 11 bases between.

There are a few counts of this clone. The rearrangement uses TRBV5-1 and TRBJ2-5; 13 bases fit TRBD2. The ends lost 4 bases at V and 3 bases at J; junction bases unmatched: 9. The CDR3 contains 17 residues. CDR1 is SGHRS and CDR2 is YFSETQ in the germline V gene. The CDR3 DNA reads as TGCGCCAGCAGCCCCGCACTAGCGGGGGGGACGGAAGAGACCCAGTACTTC. Its protein is CASSPALAGGTEETQYF.

The chain has TRBV9 and TRBJ2-3, with D perhaps assigned TRBD1 or TRBD2 (5 bases each). The CDR3 length is 13 residues. Trimming pared 8 bases from V and 4 bases from J, leaving 14 bases between. The V gene's germline CDR1 is SGDLS and CDR2 YYNGEE. CDR3 DNA sequence: TGTGCCAGTAGCTTGTCGGGGCCAGATACGCAGTATTTT. Protein product: CASSLSGPDTQYF.

This clone was counted between two and nine times. The rearrangement joins TRBV27 to TRBJ2-1, with 8 bases fitting TRBD2. CDR3 size: 17 residues. J gave up 10 bases and V 8 bases, and 22 bases lay outside the gene matches. Germline assignment: CDR1 MNHEY and CDR2 SMNVEV (reference sequence). CDR3 region: CASRLGSGTRGLGEQFF. The CDR3 bases are TGTGCCAGCCGGTTAGGGAGCGGGACTAGAGGCCTTGGGGAGCAGTTCTTC.

This sequence joins TRBV4-1 and TRBJ1-4, with D perhaps matching TRBD1 (5 bases). The germline gives CDR1 MGHRA, CDR2 YSYEKL. This CDR3 is 16 amino acids long. V gave up 1 base and J gave up 5 bases, with 14 bases separating them. The CDR3: CASSQAPGLLNEKLFF. Written as DNA, the CDR3 is TGCGCCAGCAGCCAAGCACCGGGACTGCTGAATGAAAAACTGTTTTTT.